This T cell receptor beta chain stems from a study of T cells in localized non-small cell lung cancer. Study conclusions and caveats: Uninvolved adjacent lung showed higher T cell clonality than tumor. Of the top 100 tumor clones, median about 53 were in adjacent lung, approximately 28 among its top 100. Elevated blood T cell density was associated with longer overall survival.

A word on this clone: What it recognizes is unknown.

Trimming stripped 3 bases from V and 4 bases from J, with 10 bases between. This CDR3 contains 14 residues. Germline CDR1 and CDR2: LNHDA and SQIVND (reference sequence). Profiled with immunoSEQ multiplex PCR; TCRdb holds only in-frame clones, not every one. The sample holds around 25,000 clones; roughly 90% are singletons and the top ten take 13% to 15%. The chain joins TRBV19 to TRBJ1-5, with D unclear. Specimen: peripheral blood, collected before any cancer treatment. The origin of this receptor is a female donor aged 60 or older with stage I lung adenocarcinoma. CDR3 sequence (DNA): TGTGCCAGTAGTATTACGTGGGTAAATCAGCCCCAGCATTTT. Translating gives CASSITWVNQPQHF.